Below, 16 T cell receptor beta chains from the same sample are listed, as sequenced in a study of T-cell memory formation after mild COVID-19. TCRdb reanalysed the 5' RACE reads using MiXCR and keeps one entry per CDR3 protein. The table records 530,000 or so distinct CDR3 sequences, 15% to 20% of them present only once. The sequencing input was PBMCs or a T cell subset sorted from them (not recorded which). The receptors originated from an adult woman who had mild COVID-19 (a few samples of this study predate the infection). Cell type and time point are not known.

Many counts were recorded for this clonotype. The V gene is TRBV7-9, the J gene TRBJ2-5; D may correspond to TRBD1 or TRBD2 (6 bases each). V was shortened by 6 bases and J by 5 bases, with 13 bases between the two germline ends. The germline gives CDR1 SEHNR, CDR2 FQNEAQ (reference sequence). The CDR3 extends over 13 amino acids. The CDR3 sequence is CASRNREEETQYF. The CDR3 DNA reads TGTGCCAGCAGGAACAGGGAGGAGGAGACCCAGTACTTC.

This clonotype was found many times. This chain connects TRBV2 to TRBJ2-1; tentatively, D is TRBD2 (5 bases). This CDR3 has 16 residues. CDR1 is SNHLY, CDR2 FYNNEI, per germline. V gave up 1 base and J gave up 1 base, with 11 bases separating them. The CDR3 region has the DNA TGTGCCAGCAGTGAAGAAGAGGGAAGGTCCTACAATGAGCAGTTCTTC. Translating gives CASSEEEGRSYNEQFF.

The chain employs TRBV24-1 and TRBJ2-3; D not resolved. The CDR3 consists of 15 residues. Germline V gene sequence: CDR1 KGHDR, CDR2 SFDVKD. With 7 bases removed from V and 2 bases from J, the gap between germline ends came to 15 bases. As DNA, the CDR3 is TGTGCCACCAGGGCGACTCGGAGCCCCACAGATACGCAGTATTTT. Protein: CATRATRSPTDTQYF.

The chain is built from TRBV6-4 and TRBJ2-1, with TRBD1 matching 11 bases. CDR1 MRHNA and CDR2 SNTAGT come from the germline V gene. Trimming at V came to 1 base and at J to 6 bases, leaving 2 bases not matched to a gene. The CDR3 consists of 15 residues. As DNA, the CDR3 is TGTGCCAGCAGTGACTTGGGACAGGGGGTCAATGAGCAGTTCTTC. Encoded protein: CASSDLGQGVNEQFF.

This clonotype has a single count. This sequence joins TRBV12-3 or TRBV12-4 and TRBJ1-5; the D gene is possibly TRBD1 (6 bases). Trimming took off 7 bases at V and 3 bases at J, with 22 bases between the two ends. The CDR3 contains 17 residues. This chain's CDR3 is CASTRYWGAGDNQPQHF. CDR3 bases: TGTGCCAGCACCCGGTATTGGGGGGCGGGTGACAATCAGCCCCAGCATTTT.

In DNA form, the CDR3 reads TGTGCCACCAGGGGACAGATGAACACTGAAGCTTTCTTT. Its protein product is CATRGQMNTEAFF. This rearrangement joins TRBV24-1 to TRBJ1-1, with 7 bases identical to TRBD1. J was trimmed by 0 bases and V by 7 bases; bases with no gene match: 1. This CDR3 comprises 13 residues. Germline loops: CDR1 KGHDR, CDR2 SFDVKD.

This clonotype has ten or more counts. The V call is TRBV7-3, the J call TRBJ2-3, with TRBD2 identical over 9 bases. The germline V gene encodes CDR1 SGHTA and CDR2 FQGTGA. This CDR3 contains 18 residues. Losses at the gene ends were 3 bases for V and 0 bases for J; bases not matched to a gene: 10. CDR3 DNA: TGTGCCAGCAGCTTTCGCGGGGGGGGTGACTATAGCACAGATACGCAGTATTTT. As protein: CASSFRGGGDYSTDTQYF.

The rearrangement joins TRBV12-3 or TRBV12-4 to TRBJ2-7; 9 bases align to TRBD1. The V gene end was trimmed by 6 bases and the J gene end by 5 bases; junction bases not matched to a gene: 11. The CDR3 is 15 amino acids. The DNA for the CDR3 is TGTGCCAGCAGCCCCCCCAACAGGGGGCACGACGAGCAGTACTTC. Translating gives CASSPPNRGHDEQYF.

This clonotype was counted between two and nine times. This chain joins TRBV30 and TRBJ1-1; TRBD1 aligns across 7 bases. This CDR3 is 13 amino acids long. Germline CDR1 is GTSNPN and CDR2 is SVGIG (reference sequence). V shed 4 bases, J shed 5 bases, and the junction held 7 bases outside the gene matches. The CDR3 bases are TGTGCCTGGACCCACAGGGGATCGACTGAAGCTTTCTTT. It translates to CAWTHRGSTEAFF.

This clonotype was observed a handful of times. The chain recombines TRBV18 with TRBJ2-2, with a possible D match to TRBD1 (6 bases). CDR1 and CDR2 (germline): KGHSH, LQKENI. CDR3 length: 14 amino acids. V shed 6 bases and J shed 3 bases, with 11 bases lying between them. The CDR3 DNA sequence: TGTGCCAGCTCCAGGGGCGGATACACCGGGGAGCTGTTTTTT. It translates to CASSRGGYTGELFF.

CDR3 coding DNA: TGTGCCAGCAGTCCCCCCTATAGCGGGATGGCGTTCTTC. It specifies CASSPPYSGMAFF. The gene calls are TRBV12-3 or TRBV12-4 and TRBJ2-1; TRBD2 matches 8 bases. With V trimmed by 5 bases and J by 15 bases, 12 bases remained unmatched. The CDR3 is 13 amino acids.

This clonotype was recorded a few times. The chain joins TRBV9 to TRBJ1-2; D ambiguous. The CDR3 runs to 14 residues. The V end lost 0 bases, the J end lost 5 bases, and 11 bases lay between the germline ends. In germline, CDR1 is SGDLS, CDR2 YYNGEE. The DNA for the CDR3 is TGTGCCAGCAGCGTAGAGGCCCTACCTTATGGCTACACCTTC. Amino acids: CASSVEALPYGYTF.

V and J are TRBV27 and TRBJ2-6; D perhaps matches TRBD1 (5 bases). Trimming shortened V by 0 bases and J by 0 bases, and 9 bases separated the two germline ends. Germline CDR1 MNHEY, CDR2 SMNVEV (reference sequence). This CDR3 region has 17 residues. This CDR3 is CASSLSRVSSGANVLTF. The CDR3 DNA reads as TGTGCCAGCAGTTTATCCAGGGTTAGCTCTGGGGCCAACGTCCTGACTTTC.

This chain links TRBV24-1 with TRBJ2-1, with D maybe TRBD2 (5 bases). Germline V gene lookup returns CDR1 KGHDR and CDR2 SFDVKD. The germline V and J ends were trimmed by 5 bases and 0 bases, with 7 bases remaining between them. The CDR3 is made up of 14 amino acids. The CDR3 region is CATSGLSSYNEQFF. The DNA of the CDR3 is TGTGCCACCAGTGGACTAAGCTCCTACAATGAGCAGTTCTTC.

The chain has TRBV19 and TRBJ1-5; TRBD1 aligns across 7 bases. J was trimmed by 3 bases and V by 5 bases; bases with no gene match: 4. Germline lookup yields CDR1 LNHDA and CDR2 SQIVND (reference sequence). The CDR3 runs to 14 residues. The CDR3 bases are TGTGCCAGTAGTCTAGGACAGGACAATCAGCCCCAGCATTTT. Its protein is CASSLGQDNQPQHF.

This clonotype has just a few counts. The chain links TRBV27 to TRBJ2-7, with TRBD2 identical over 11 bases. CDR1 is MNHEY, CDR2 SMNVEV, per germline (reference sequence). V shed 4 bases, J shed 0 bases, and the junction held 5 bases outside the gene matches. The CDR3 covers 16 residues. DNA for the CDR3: TGTGCCAGCAGTTCGACTAGCGGGGCTAGCTCCTACGAGCAGTACTTC. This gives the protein CASSSTSGASSYEQYF.